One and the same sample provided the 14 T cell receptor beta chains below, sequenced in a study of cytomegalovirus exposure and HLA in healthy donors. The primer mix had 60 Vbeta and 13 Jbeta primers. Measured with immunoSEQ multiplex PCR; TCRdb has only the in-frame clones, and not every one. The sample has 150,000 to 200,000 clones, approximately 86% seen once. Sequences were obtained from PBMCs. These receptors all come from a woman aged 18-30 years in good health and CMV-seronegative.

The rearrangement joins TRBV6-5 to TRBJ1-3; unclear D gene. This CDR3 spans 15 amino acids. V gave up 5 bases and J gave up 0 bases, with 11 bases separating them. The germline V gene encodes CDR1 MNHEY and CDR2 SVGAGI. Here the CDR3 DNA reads TGTGCCAGCAGTGGGGAGTATTTCTCTGGAAACACCATATATTTT. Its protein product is CASSGEYFSGNTIYF.

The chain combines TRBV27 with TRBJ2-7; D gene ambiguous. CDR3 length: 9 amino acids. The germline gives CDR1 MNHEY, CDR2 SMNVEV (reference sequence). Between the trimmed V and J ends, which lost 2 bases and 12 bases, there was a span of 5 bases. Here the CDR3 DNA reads TGTGCCAGCAGTTTAGGGCGGTACTTC. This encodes CASSLGRYF.

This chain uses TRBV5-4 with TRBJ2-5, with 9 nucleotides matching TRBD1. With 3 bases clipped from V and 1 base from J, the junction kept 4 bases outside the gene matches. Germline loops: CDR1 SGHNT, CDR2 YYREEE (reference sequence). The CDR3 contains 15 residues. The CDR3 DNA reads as TGTGCCAGCAGCTCCGGGACAGGGTCCCAAGAGACCCAGTACTTC. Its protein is CASSSGTGSQETQYF.

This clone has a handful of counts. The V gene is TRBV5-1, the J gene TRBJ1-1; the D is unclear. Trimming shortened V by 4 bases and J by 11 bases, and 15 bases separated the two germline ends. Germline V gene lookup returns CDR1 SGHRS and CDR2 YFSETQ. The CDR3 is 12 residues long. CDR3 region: CASSPSTSGAFF. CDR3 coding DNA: TGCGCCAGCAGCCCTTCAACGAGCGGGGCTTTCTTT.

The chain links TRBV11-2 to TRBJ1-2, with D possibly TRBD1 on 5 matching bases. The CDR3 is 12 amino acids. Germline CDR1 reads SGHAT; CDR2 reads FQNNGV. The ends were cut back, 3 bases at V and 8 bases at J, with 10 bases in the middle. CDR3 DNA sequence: TGTGCCAGCAGCTTGGCGGAGGGGGGCTACACCTTC. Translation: CASSLAEGGYTF.

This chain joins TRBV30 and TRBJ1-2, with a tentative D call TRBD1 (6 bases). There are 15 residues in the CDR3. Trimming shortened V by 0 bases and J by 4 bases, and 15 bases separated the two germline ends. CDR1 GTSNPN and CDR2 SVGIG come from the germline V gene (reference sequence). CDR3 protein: CAWSVLGQGFYGYTF. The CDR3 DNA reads TGTGCCTGGAGTGTACTAGGTCAGGGGTTCTATGGCTACACCTTC.

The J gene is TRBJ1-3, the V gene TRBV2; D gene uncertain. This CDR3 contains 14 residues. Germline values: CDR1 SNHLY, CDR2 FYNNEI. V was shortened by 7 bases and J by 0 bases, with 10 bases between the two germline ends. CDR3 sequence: CASTAGYSGNTIYF. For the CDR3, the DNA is TGTGCCAGCACGGCGGGGTACTCTGGAAACACCATATATTTT.

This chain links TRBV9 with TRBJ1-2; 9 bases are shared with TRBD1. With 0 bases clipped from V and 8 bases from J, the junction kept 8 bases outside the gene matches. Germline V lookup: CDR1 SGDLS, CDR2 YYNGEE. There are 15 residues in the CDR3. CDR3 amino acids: CASSVAVGQGFGYTF. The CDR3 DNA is TGTGCCAGCAGCGTAGCTGTGGGACAGGGTTTCGGCTACACCTTC.

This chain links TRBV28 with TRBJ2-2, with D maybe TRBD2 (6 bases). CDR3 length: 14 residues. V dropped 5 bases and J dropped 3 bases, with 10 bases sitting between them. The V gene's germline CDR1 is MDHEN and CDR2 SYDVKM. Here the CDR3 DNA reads TGTGCCAGCAGTCCAGGGAGGTACACCGGGGAGCTGTTTTTT. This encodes CASSPGRYTGELFF.

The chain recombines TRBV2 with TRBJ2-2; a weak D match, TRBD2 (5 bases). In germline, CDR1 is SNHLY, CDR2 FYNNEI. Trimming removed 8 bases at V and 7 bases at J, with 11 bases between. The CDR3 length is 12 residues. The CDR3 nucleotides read TGTGCCAGCGGTCCGCGGGTCGGGGAGCTGTTTTTT. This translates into CASGPRVGELFF.

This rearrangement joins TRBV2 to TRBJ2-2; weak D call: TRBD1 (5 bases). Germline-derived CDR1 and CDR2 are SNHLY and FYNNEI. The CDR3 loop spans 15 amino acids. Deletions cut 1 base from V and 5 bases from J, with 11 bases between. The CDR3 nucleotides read TGTGCCAGCAGTGAAGTTATCAGGGCAACCGGGGAGCTGTTTTTT. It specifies CASSEVIRATGELFF.

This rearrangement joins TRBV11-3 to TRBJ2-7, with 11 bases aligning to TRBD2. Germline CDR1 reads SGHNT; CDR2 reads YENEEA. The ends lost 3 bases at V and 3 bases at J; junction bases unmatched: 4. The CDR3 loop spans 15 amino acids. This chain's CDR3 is CASSLSSGGHYEQYF. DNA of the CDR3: TGTGCCAGCAGCTTGTCTAGCGGGGGGCACTACGAGCAGTACTTC. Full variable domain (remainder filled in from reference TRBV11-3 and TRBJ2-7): EAGVVQSPRYKIIEKKQPVAFWCNPISGHNTLYWYLQNLGQGPELLIRYENEEAVDDSQLPKDRFSAERLKGVDSTLKIQPAELGDSAVYLCASSLSSGGHYEQYFGPGTRLTVT.

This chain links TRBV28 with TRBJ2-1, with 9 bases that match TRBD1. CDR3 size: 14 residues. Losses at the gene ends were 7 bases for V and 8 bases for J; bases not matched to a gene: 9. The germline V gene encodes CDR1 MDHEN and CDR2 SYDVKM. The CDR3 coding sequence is TGTGCCAGCACCTCAGGACAGGGGAACGATGAGCAGTTCTTC. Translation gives CASTSGQGNDEQFF.

The CDR3 here is CASSEHQGDEQFF. The DNA for the CDR3 is TGTGCCAGCAGCGAGCATCAGGGGGATGAGCAGTTCTTC. This chain links TRBV9 with TRBJ2-1; 7 nucleotides match TRBD1. The CDR3 is 13 amino acids. V was pared by 3 bases and J by 8 bases, with 5 bases of the junction left unmatched. Germline CDR1 is SGDLS and CDR2 is YYNGEE.